These T cell receptor beta chains were read from a single sample in a study of cytomegalovirus exposure and HLA in healthy donors. This table comes from immunoSEQ multiplex PCR, and its TCRdb copy is limited to in-frame clones, with some not included. The sample contains about 49,000 clones, roughly 92% of which appear only once. Sequences were obtained from PBMCs. These receptors all come from a man in his late teens or twenties in good health and CMV-seronegative. Both conserved end residues are part of each CDR3. The D gene is left open where the match is weak.

d_gene: TRBD1; j_gene: TRBJ2-1; v_gene: TRBV6-1; CDR3aa: CASGRQGTYNEQFF; CDR3nt: TGTGCCAGCGGTAGACAGGGGACCTACAATGAGCAGTTCTTC
d_gene: TRBD1; j_gene: TRBJ2-7; v_gene: TRBV2; CDR3aa: CASCRDRSSYEQYF; CDR3nt: TGTGCCAGCTGCCGGGACAGGAGCTCCTACGAGCAGTACTTC
d_gene: TRBD2; j_gene: TRBJ2-4; v_gene: TRBV11-1; CDR3aa: CASSPGGNIQYF; CDR3nt: TGTGCCAGCAGCCCCGGGGGGAACATTCAGTACTTC
d_gene: TRBD2; j_gene: TRBJ2-3; v_gene: TRBV2; CDR3aa: CASGAGLAGFTDTQYF; CDR3nt: TGTGCCAGCGGCGCTGGACTAGCGGGGTTCACAGATACGCAGTATTTT
d_gene: TRBD1; j_gene: TRBJ1-1; v_gene: TRBV7-2; CDR3aa: CASSSRVTGVQFMNTEAFF; CDR3nt: TGTGCCAGCAGCTCACGGGTGACAGGGGTCCAGTTCATGAACACTGAAGCTTTCTTT
d_gene: -; j_gene: TRBJ1-2; v_gene: TRBV19; CDR3aa: CASNIRDISPYTF; CDR3nt: TGTGCCAGTAACATCCGGGACATTTCTCCCTACACCTTC
d_gene: TRBD1; j_gene: TRBJ2-6; v_gene: TRBV6-4; CDR3aa: CASSAGTGSGANVLTF; CDR3nt: TGTGCCAGCAGCGCCGGGACAGGCTCAGGGGCCAACGTCCTGACTTTC
d_gene: -; j_gene: TRBJ2-7; v_gene: TRBV19; CDR3aa: CASSISAVNSYEQYF; CDR3nt: TGTGCCAGTAGTATTTCAGCGGTCAACTCCTACGAGCAGTACTTC
d_gene: TRBD2; j_gene: TRBJ2-7; v_gene: TRBV7-8; CDR3aa: CASSPRTSGSSRAYEQYF; CDR3nt: TGTGCCAGCAGCCCACGGACTAGCGGGAGTAGTAGGGCCTACGAGCAGTACTTC
d_gene: TRBD2; j_gene: TRBJ2-7; v_gene: TRBV9; CDR3aa: CASAWGTSSYEQYF; CDR3nt: TGTGCCAGCGCCTGGGGGACTAGCTCCTACGAGCAGTACTTC
d_gene: TRBD2; j_gene: TRBJ2-7; v_gene: TRBV5-4; CDR3aa: CASSSGGGERGFEQYF; CDR3nt: TGTGCCAGCAGCTCGGGGGGGGGCGAGAGGGGCTTTGAGCAGTACTTC
d_gene: TRBD2; j_gene: TRBJ2-1; v_gene: TRBV11-2; CDR3aa: CASSLLAGVSYNEQFF; CDR3nt: TGTGCCAGCAGCTTACTAGCGGGAGTCTCCTACAATGAACAGTTCTTC
d_gene: TRBD2; j_gene: TRBJ2-1; v_gene: TRBV7-3; CDR3aa: CASSSMGLAGINEQFF; CDR3nt: TGTGCCAGCAGCTCAATGGGACTAGCGGGGATTAATGAGCAGTTCTTC
d_gene: TRBD1; j_gene: TRBJ2-5; v_gene: TRBV15; CDR3aa: CATSRDRGTGIYQETQYF; CDR3nt: TGTGCCACCAGCAGAGATCGTGGGACAGGTATTTACCAAGAGACCCAGTACTTC
d_gene: TRBD2; j_gene: TRBJ2-3; v_gene: TRBV7-2; CDR3aa: CASSLAGGPPDTQYF; CDR3nt: TGTGCCAGCAGCTTAGCGGGAGGGCCTCCAGATACGCAGTATTTT
d_gene: -; j_gene: TRBJ1-5; v_gene: TRBV30; CDR3aa: CAWSVQGPAKQPQHF; CDR3nt: TGTGCCTGGAGTGTACAGGGCCCCGCCAAGCAGCCCCAGCATTTT
d_gene: TRBD2; j_gene: TRBJ2-1; v_gene: TRBV6-1; CDR3aa: CASSEQRELDNEQFF; CDR3nt: TGTGCCAGCAGTGAACAGCGGGAGCTGGACAATGAGCAGTTCTTC
d_gene: TRBD1; j_gene: TRBJ2-5; v_gene: TRBV29-1; CDR3aa: CSVEGYMDGRDSITQETQYF; CDR3nt: TGCAGCGTTGAGGGCTATATGGACGGCCGGGACAGTATTACCCAAGAGACCCAGTACTTC
d_gene: TRBD2; j_gene: TRBJ2-3; v_gene: TRBV7-3; CDR3aa: CASSFRLAGPDTQYF; CDR3nt: TGTGCCAGCAGCTTCAGACTAGCGGGACCGGATACGCAGTATTTT
d_gene: TRBD1; j_gene: TRBJ2-1; v_gene: TRBV2; CDR3aa: CASSEMGTGVGDEQFF; CDR3nt: TGTGCCAGCAGTGAGATGGGGACAGGGGTCGGAGATGAGCAGTTCTTC
d_gene: -; j_gene: TRBJ2-1; v_gene: TRBV5-1; CDR3aa: CASSLKGGNNEQFF; CDR3nt: TGCGCCAGCAGCCTAAAGGGGGGGAATAATGAGCAGTTCTTC
d_gene: TRBD2; j_gene: TRBJ2-7; v_gene: TRBV10-3; CDR3aa: CAISNLAGSSYEQYF; CDR3nt: TGTGCCATCAGCAATCTAGCGGGATCCAGCTACGAGCAGTACTTC
d_gene: -; j_gene: TRBJ1-3; v_gene: TRBV6-5; CDR3aa: CASSGSGNTIYF; CDR3nt: TGTGCCAGCAGCGGGTCGGGAAACACCATATATTTT
d_gene: TRBD1; j_gene: TRBJ1-1; v_gene: TRBV2; CDR3aa: CASNQDRAEAFF; CDR3nt: TGTGCCAGCAACCAGGACAGGGCTGAAGCTTTCTTT
d_gene: -; j_gene: TRBJ2-7; v_gene: TRBV9; CDR3aa: CASSARDNYYEQYF; CDR3nt: TGTGCCAGCAGCGCCCGGGACAACTACTACGAGCAGTACTTC
d_gene: -; j_gene: TRBJ2-1; v_gene: TRBV7-9; CDR3aa: CASSPWGDNEQFF; CDR3nt: TGTGCCAGCAGCCCGTGGGGGGACAATGAGCAGTTCTTC
d_gene: TRBD1; j_gene: TRBJ2-1; v_gene: TRBV7-6; CDR3aa: CASSLYWTGGASYSEQFF; CDR3nt: TGTGCCAGCAGCTTATACTGGACAGGGGGCGCGTCTTATAGTGAGCAGTTCTTC
d_gene: TRBD1; j_gene: TRBJ1-2; v_gene: TRBV25-1; CDR3aa: CASSQGQGVYGYTF; CDR3nt: TGTGCCAGCAGTCAGGGACAGGGGGTCTATGGCTACACCTTC
d_gene: TRBD1; j_gene: TRBJ2-2; v_gene: TRBV7-2; CDR3aa: CASRTGVLIDTGELFF; CDR3nt: TGTGCCAGCAGGACAGGGGTATTAATCGACACCGGGGAGCTGTTTTTT
d_gene: TRBD1; j_gene: TRBJ2-2; v_gene: TRBV28; CDR3aa: CASTPGTGDTGELFF; CDR3nt: TGTGCCAGCACACCCGGGACAGGGGACACCGGGGAGCTGTTTTTT
d_gene: TRBD1; j_gene: TRBJ2-7; v_gene: TRBV6-1; CDR3aa: CASSSGTGHYEQYF; CDR3nt: TGTGCCAGCAGTTCCGGGACAGGGCACTACGAGCAGTACTTC
d_gene: -; j_gene: TRBJ1-2; v_gene: TRBV10-3; CDR3aa: CAITASGSSGYTF; CDR3nt: TGTGCCATCACCGCTTCCGGGAGCAGTGGCTACACCTTC
d_gene: TRBD2; j_gene: TRBJ2-1; v_gene: TRBV27; CDR3aa: CASTTGGASNEQFF; CDR3nt: TGTGCCAGCACCACGGGAGGGGCATCCAATGAGCAGTTCTTC
d_gene: TRBD2; j_gene: TRBJ2-1; v_gene: TRBV5-4; CDR3aa: CASSPRWGGNEQFF; CDR3nt: TGTGCCAGCAGCCCGCGGTGGGGGGGCAATGAGCAGTTCTTC
d_gene: TRBD2; j_gene: TRBJ2-5; v_gene: TRBV7-9; CDR3aa: CASSAGLAGGETQYF; CDR3nt: TGTGCCAGCAGCGCGGGACTAGCGGGAGGAGAGACCCAGTACTTC
d_gene: -; j_gene: TRBJ2-1; v_gene: TRBV9; CDR3aa: CASSSQTLANEQFF; CDR3nt: TGTGCCAGCAGCTCCCAAACTCTCGCGAATGAGCAGTTCTTC
d_gene: -; j_gene: TRBJ1-4; v_gene: TRBV14; CDR3aa: CASSPKGEKLFF; CDR3nt: TGTGCCAGCAGTCCTAAGGGGGAAAAACTGTTTTTT
d_gene: TRBD1; j_gene: TRBJ2-5; v_gene: TRBV7-8; CDR3aa: CASSATPWTGRQETQYF; CDR3nt: TGTGCCAGCAGCGCAACCCCATGGACAGGGCGACAAGAGACCCAGTACTTC
d_gene: TRBD2; j_gene: TRBJ2-3; v_gene: TRBV5-1; CDR3aa: CASSGGLALSTDTQYF; CDR3nt: TGCGCCAGCAGCGGGGGACTAGCGCTCAGCACAGATACGCAGTATTTT
d_gene: -; j_gene: TRBJ1-5; v_gene: TRBV10-2; CDR3aa: CASSESQRPQHF; CDR3nt: TGCGCCAGCAGTGAAAGTCAGCGGCCCCAGCATTTT
d_gene: -; j_gene: TRBJ2-1; v_gene: TRBV7-9; CDR3aa: CASSQITGREFF; CDR3nt: TGTGCCAGCAGCCAAATCACAGGGAGGGAGTTCTTC
d_gene: TRBD1; j_gene: TRBJ2-6; v_gene: TRBV4-1; CDR3aa: CASSAGQGAGANVLTF; CDR3nt: TGCGCCAGCAGCGCCGGACAGGGGGCTGGGGCCAACGTCCTGACTTTC
d_gene: -; j_gene: TRBJ1-2; v_gene: TRBV7-9; CDR3aa: CASRPDSSGYTF; CDR3nt: TGTGCCAGCAGACCAGACAGCAGTGGCTACACCTTC
d_gene: -; j_gene: TRBJ1-5; v_gene: TRBV6-5; CDR3aa: CASRPERSDQPQHF; CDR3nt: TGTGCCAGCAGGCCTGAGCGATCCGATCAGCCCCAGCATTTT
d_gene: TRBD2; j_gene: TRBJ2-3; v_gene: TRBV7-2; CDR3aa: CASSLGGGSGDTQYF; CDR3nt: TGTGCCAGCAGCTTGGGCGGCGGGAGTGGAGATACGCAGTATTTT
d_gene: TRBD1; j_gene: TRBJ2-3; v_gene: TRBV28; CDR3aa: CASRPTGTGGRDTQYF; CDR3nt: TGTGCCAGCAGGCCAACCGGGACAGGGGGCAGAGATACGCAGTATTTT
d_gene: TRBD1; j_gene: TRBJ1-1; v_gene: TRBV6-6; CDR3aa: CASSYAGGAFF; CDR3nt: TGTGCCAGCAGTTATGCAGGGGGAGCTTTCTTT
d_gene: -; j_gene: TRBJ2-5; v_gene: TRBV7-9; CDR3aa: CASSPRQQETQYF; CDR3nt: TGTGCCAGCAGCCCTCGACAGCAAGAGACCCAGTACTTC
d_gene: TRBD2; j_gene: TRBJ2-1; v_gene: TRBV30; CDR3aa: CAWSEGLAAGWNEQFF; CDR3nt: TGTGCCTGGAGTGAAGGACTAGCGGCTGGGTGGAATGAGCAGTTCTTC